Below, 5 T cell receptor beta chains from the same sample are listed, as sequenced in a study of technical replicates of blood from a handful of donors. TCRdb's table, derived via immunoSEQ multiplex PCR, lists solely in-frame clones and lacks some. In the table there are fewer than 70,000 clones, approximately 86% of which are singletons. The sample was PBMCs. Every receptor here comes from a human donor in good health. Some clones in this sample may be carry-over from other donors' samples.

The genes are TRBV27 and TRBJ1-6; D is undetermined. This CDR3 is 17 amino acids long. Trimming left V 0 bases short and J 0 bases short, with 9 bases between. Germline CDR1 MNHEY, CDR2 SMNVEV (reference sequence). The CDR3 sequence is CASSLSTGSSYNSPLHF. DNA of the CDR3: TGTGCCAGCAGTTTATCTACGGGGAGCTCCTATAATTCACCCCTCCACTTT.

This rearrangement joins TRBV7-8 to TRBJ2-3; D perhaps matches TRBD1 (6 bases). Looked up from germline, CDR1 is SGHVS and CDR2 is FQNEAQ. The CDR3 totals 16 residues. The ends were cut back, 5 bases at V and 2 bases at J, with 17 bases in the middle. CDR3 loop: CASSPSDRLLTDTQYF. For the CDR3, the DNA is TGTGCCAGCAGCCCCTCGGACAGACTACTCACAGATACGCAGTATTTT.

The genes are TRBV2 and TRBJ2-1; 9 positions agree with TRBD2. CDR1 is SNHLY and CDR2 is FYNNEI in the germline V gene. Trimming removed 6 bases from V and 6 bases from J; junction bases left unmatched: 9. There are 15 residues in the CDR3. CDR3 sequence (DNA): TGTGCCAGCAGAAGGTCTAGCGGGGCTGGCAATGAGCAGTTCTTC. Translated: CASRRSSGAGNEQFF.

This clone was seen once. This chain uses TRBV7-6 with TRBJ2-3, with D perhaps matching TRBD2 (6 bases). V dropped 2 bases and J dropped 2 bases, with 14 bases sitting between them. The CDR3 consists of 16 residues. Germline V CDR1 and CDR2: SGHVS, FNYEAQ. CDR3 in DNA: TGTGCCAGCAGCTTACTAGCGCCTTTCCACACAGATACGCAGTATTTT. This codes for CASSLLAPFHTDTQYF.

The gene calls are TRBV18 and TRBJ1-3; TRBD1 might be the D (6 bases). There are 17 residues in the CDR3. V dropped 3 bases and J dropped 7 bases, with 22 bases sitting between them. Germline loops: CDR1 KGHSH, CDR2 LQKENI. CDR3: CASSPKGEPGSRNTIYF. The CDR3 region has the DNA TGTGCCAGCTCACCGAAGGGGGAACCCGGCTCTAGGAACACCATATATTTT. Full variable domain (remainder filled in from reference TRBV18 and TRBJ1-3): NAGVMQNPRHLVRRRGQEARLRCSPMKGHSHVYWYRQLPEEGLKFMVYLQKENIIDESGMPKERFSAEFPKEGPSILRIQQVVRGDSAAYFCASSPKGEPGSRNTIYFGEGSWLTVV.